This note documents a single T cell receptor beta chain sequence. The sample originates from a study of spatial heterogeneity in lung cancer. Time point denoted: blood at routine non-recurrence follow-up after resection. Tumor, nontumor lung or frozen PBMC supplied whole RNA, sequenced without sorting. TCRdb passed the 5' RACE reads through MiXCR, listing each CDR3 protein once. The sample has under 150,000 distinct CDR3 sequences; 9% to 15% are singletons. J was trimmed by 2 bases and V by 6 bases; bases with no gene match: 3. The CDR3 extends over 15 amino acids. Germline V gene data show CDR1 as KGHSH and CDR2 as LQKENI.

Sequencing used PBMCs, obtained at follow-up. The V call is TRBV18, the J call TRBJ2-5; 13 bases match TRBD2. The receptor was isolated from a male donor with early-stage non-small cell lung cancer. The CDR3 here is CASSPGLAGQETQYF. Here the CDR3 DNA reads TGTGCCAGCTCTCCGGGACTAGCGGGACAAGAGACCCAGTACTTC.